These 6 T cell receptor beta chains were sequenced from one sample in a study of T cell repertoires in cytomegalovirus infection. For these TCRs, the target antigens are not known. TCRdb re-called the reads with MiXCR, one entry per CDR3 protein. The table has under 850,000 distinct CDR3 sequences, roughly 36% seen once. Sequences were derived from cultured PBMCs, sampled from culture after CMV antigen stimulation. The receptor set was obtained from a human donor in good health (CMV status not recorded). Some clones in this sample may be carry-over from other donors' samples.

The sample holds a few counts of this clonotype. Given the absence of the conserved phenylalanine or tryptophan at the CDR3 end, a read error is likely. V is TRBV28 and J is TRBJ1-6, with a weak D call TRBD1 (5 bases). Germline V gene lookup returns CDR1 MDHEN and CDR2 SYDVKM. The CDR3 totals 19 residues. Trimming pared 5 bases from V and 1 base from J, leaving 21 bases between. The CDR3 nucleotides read TGTGCCAGCAGTCCCTCGACAGCCAGGTCTATGTCCTATAATTCACCCCTCCACCTT. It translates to CASSPSTARSMSYNSPLHL.

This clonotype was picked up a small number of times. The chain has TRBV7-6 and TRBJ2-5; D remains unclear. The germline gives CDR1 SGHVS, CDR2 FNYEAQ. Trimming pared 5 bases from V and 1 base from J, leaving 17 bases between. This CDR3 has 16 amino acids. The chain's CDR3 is CASSKRSMEGQETQYF. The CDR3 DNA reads TGTGCCAGCAGCAAACGGTCGATGGAAGGCCAAGAGACCCAGTACTTC.

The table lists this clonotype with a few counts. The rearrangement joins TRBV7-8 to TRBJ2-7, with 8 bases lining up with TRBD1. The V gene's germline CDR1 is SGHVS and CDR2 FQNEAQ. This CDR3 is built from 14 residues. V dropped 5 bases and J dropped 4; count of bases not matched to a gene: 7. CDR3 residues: CASSRDRLGYEQYF. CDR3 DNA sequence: TGTGCCAGCAGCCGGGACAGGTTAGGATACGAGCAGTACTTC.

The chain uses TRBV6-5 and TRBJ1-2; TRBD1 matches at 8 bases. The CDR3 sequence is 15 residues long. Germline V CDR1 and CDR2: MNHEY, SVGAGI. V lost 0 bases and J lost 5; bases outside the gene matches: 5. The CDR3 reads CASSYSRTGRYGYTF. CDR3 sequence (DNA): TGTGCCAGCAGTTACTCGCGGACAGGGAGATATGGCTACACCTTC.

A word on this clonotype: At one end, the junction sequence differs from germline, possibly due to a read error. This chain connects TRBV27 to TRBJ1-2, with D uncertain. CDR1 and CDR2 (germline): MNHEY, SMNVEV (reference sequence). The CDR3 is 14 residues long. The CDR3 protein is CASSISTTGYGYTF. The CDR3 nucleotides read TGTGCCAGCAGTATATCGACAACGGGGTATGGCTACACCTTC.

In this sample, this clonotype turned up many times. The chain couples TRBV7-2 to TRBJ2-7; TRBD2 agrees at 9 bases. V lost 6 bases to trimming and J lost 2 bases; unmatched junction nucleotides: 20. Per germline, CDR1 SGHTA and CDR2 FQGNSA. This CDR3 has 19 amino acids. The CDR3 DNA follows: TGTGCCAGCAGTCTAGCACCCCCGTTAGCGGGAGATATGACCTACGAGCAGTACTTC. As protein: CASSLAPPLAGDMTYEQYF.